One sample yielded the 6 T cell receptor beta chains listed below, sequenced in a study of T-cell reconstitution after alpha-beta-depleted transplantation in children. TCRbeta library preparation incorporated unique molecular identifiers. Each CDR3 protein gets one entry after TCRdb re-called the PCR reads with MiXCR. The top ten clones hold more than 5.5% of a sample with roughly 500,000 distinct CDR3 sequences, around an eighth of them seen once. The sample consisted of PBMCs from the stem cell graft donor, taken from the stem cell graft. These receptors all come from a human donor who donated a stem cell graft to a child with combined immunodeficiency.

This clonotype was seen a handful of times. The V and J genes are TRBV29-1 and TRBJ2-1, with a tentative D call TRBD1 (7 bases). The CDR3 runs to 12 residues. V lost 4 bases and J 7 bases, leaving 11 bases between the germline ends. The germline V gene has CDR1 SQVTM and CDR2 ANQGSEA. CDR3 region: CSVGQGGNEQFF. CDR3 in DNA: TGCAGCGTTGGCCAGGGGGGAAATGAGCAGTTCTTC.

This clonotype has just a few counts. V is TRBV29-1 and J is TRBJ1-3; possibly TRBD1 for D (6 bases). Germline CDR1 and CDR2: SQVTM and ANQGSEA. CDR3 size: 14 residues. V was cut by 7 bases and J by 4 bases, with 17 bases left in between. CDR3 DNA sequence: TGCAGCGCGACAGGCCCAAGGGCCGGAAACACCATATATTTT. It encodes CSATGPRAGNTIYF.

This clonotype has more than one count but fewer than ten. The rearrangement uses TRBV5-1 and TRBJ2-7, with D possibly being TRBD1 or TRBD2 (6 bases each). This CDR3 comprises 15 residues. The V and J ends lost 0 bases and 5 bases respectively, with 15 bases between them. Germline V gene lookup returns CDR1 SGHRS and CDR2 YFSETQ. The CDR3, as DNA: TGCGCCAGCAGCTTGGCCACCGGGGGCCGCCACGAGCAGTACTTC. Translation: CASSLATGGRHEQYF.

Ten or more counts support this clonotype. The CDR3 sequence: CASSEGTYNSPLHF. CDR3 sequence (DNA): TGTGCCAGCAGCGAGGGGACGTATAATTCACCCCTCCACTTT. The chain has TRBV6-1 and TRBJ1-6; possibly TRBD1 for D (5 bases). V was shortened by 6 bases and J by 4 bases, with 10 bases between the two germline ends. Per the germline V gene, CDR1 is MNHNS and CDR2 is SASEGT. The CDR3 runs to 14 residues.

The sample holds many counts of this clonotype. The chain uses TRBV11-1 and TRBJ2-1; 16 bases are a match to TRBD2. Losses at the gene ends were 5 bases for V and 7 bases for J; bases not matched to a gene: 14. This CDR3 is 19 amino acids long. Germline V gives CDR1 SGHAT, CDR2 FQDESV (reference sequence). CDR3 sequence reads: CASSTPSGLAGGPRNEQFF. CDR3 sequence (DNA): TGTGCCAGCAGCACCCCCTCGGGACTAGCGGGAGGGCCTCGGAATGAGCAGTTCTTC.

This clonotype was detected a few times. The chain recombines TRBV16 with TRBJ2-7; the match to TRBD1 covers 7 bases. The CDR3 extends over 15 amino acids. Germline loops: CDR1 KGHSY, CDR2 FQNENV. The J segment lost 6 bases and the V segment lost 7 bases, leaving 15 bases of the junction unmatched. The CDR3 DNA follows: TGTGCCAGCACCTACTTAACCGGGACAGAGCGCGAGCAGTACTTC. Translated, it gives CASTYLTGTEREQYF.